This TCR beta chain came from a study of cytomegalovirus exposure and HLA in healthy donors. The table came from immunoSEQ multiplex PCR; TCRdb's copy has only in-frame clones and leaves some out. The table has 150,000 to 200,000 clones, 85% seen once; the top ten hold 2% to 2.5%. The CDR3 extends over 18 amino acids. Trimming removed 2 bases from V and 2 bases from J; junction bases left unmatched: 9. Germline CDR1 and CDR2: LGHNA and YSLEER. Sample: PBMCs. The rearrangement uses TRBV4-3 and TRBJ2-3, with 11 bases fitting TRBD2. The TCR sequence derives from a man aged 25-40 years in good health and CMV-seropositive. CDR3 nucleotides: TGCGCCAGCAGCCAAAGATTAGGGACTAGCGGAATCACAGATACGCAGTATTTT. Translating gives CASSQRLGTSGITDTQYF.